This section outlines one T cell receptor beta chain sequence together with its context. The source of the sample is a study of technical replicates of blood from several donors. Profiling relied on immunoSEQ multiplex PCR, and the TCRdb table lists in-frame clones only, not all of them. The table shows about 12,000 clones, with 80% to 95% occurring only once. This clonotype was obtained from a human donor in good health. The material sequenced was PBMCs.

Written as DNA, the CDR3 is TGTGCCAGCAGCGCCTCGACAGGGGACGGGTCCCAGCATTTT. The encoded protein is CASSASTGDGSQHF. The V and J genes are TRBV9 and TRBJ1-5; 8 bases are shared with TRBD1. CDR1 is SGDLS and CDR2 is YYNGEE in the germline V gene. This CDR3 has 14 residues. With 3 bases clipped from V and 11 bases from J, the junction kept 10 bases outside the gene matches. Together with reference TRBV9 and TRBJ1-5, the CDR3 gives the full variable domain: DSGVTQTPKHLITATGQRVTLRCSPRSGDLSVYWYQQSLDQGLQFLIQYYNGEERAKGNILERFSAQQFPDLHSELNLSSLELGDSALYFCASSASTGDGSQHFGDGTRLSIL.